This entry lists 17 T cell receptor beta chains sequenced from one sample in a study of blood T cells in healthy people across ages. It was with a sample-barcoded 5' primer and a J-beta primer mix that a second PCR of roughly 6 to 12 cycles was run. A single record per CDR3 protein comes from TCRdb applying MiXCR to the 5' RACE reads. This table holds some 1.6 million distinct CDR3 sequences, about 31% found once. Sequencing used blood. The receptors were gathered from a woman aged 25 to 39 in good health.

This clonotype was picked up a small number of times. The chain carries TRBV4-1 and TRBJ2-7; D is perhaps TRBD2 (6 bases). Germline V lookup: CDR1 MGHRA, CDR2 YSYEKL. The CDR3 covers 17 residues. Trimming pared 0 bases from V and 1 base from J, leaving 16 bases between. The CDR3 nucleotides read TGCGCCAGCAGCCAAGATGGCGTAGGACTACCATCCTACGAGCAGTACTTC. Protein product: CASSQDGVGLPSYEQYF.

This clonotype was detected many times. This chain connects TRBV10-3 to TRBJ2-7, with D possibly matching TRBD2 (6 bases). The germline V and J ends were trimmed by 4 bases and 5 bases, with 6 bases remaining between them. Germline loops: CDR1 ENHRY, CDR2 SYGVKD. The CDR3 totals 11 residues. The CDR3 DNA reads as TGTGCCATCAGTGCGGGGGACGAGCAGTACTTC. Translation gives CAISAGDEQYF.

V usage is TRBV7-9 and J usage is TRBJ2-7; 8 positions agree with TRBD1. This CDR3 region has 15 residues. The trim removed 6 bases at V and 1 base at J, leaving 8 bases unmatched. Germline values: CDR1 SEHNR, CDR2 FQNEAQ (reference sequence). CDR3 loop: CASRPTGDSSYEQYF. In DNA, the CDR3 is TGTGCCAGCAGGCCGACAGGGGACAGTTCCTACGAGCAGTACTTC.

The rearrangement uses TRBV20-1 and TRBJ2-7, with 9 bases aligning to TRBD1. V was clipped by 5 bases and J by 1 base; unmatched bases: 6. The CDR3 runs to 14 residues. Germline CDR1 is DFQATT and CDR2 is SNEGSKA (reference sequence). CDR3 amino acids: CSASDRGRSYEQYF. CDR3 nucleotides: TGCAGTGCTTCGGACAGGGGAAGGTCCTACGAGCAGTACTTC.

The chain uses TRBV12-3 or TRBV12-4 and TRBJ2-5; D remains ambiguous. The J call may be in error: the DNA end matches TRBJ2-7 better. The CDR3 spans 12 residues. The CDR3: CASGPHFYEQYF. CDR3 bases: TGTGCCAGCGGACCGCACTTCTACGAGCAGTACTTC.

V and J are TRBV10-3 and TRBJ2-3, with 7 bases that match TRBD1. The CDR3 totals 16 residues. CDR1 and CDR2 from the germline V gene are ENHRY and SYGVKD. V shed 0 bases and J 3 bases; nucleotides not matched to a gene: 6. CDR3 sequence: CAISESPTGDTDTQYF. The CDR3 DNA reads as TGTGCCATCAGTGAGTCTCCCACAGGGGATACAGATACGCAGTATTTT.

The rearrangement links TRBV28 to TRBJ2-1; 7 bases are a match to TRBD2. The CDR3 is 14 amino acids. Trimming at V came to 5 bases and at J to 8 bases, leaving 9 bases not matched to a gene. Germline lookup yields CDR1 MDHEN and CDR2 SYDVKM. CDR3 DNA: TGTGCCAGCAGTCGCCGGGCGGGAGCTGATGAGCAGTTCTTC. Its protein is CASSRRAGADEQFF.

The V and J genes are TRBV5-1 and TRBJ2-7, with TRBD2 identical over 10 bases. The germline CDR1 and CDR2 sequences are SGHRS and YFSETQ. Trimming took 0 bases from V and 3 from J; bases not matched to a gene: 9. The CDR3 totals 17 residues. CDR3: CASSLVPSGRVSYEQYF. CDR3 sequence (DNA): TGCGCCAGCAGCTTGGTACCCAGCGGGAGGGTGAGCTACGAGCAGTACTTC.

For this clonotype: A junction end diverges from the germline sequence, so it may reflect a read error. The chain employs TRBV28 and TRBJ2-5, with TRBD1 matching over 9 bases. The CDR3 loop spans 15 amino acids. In germline, CDR1 is MDHEN, CDR2 SYDVKM. This CDR3 reads CTSRTRDRAQETQYF. As DNA, the CDR3 is TGTACCAGCAGAACAAGGGACAGGGCCCAAGAGACCCAGTACTTC.

V is TRBV7-6 and J is TRBJ2-7, with D unresolved. Germline CDR1 reads SGHVS; CDR2 reads FNYEAQ. V gave up 7 bases and J gave up 0 bases, with 13 bases separating them. The CDR3 totals 14 residues. The CDR3 here is CASNSRTGSYEQYF. CDR3 bases: TGTGCCAGCAACTCCCGAACGGGCTCCTACGAGCAGTACTTC.

There are a few counts of this clonotype. The chain couples TRBV7-2 to TRBJ2-1; weak D call: TRBD2 (6 bases). The germline CDR1 and CDR2 sequences are SGHTA and FQGNSA. The CDR3 consists of 16 residues. V lost 0 bases and J lost 8, with 17 bases in between. The CDR3 DNA is TGTGCCAGCAGCTTAGCCTCAACCGGGGGTTACTATGAGCAGTTCTTC. Translated: CASSLASTGGYYEQFF.

The chain joins TRBV10-3 to TRBJ1-2; 7 bases agree with TRBD1. The CDR3 is made up of 15 amino acids. Losses at the gene ends were 4 bases for V and 5 bases for J; bases not matched to a gene: 10. The germline V gene has CDR1 ENHRY and CDR2 SYGVKD. The CDR3 DNA reads TGTGCCATCAGTGTAGACAGGGAATACACTTATGGCTACACCTTC. As protein: CAISVDREYTYGYTF.

V gene TRBV30 combines with J gene TRBJ1-2; D unresolved. The CDR3 length is 13 residues. Trimming removed 4 bases at V and 0 bases at J, with 9 bases between. Germline V gene data show CDR1 as GTSNPN and CDR2 as SVGIG (reference sequence). CDR3 bases: TGTGCCTGGACCCCGGAGACTAACTATGGCTACACCTTC. This codes for CAWTPETNYGYTF. Full variable domain (rest looked up from reference TRBV30 and TRBJ1-2): SQTIHQWPATLVQPVGSPLSLECTVEGTSNPNLYWYRQAAGRGLQLLFYSVGIGQISSEVPQNLSASRPQDRQFILSSKKLLLSDSGFYLCAWTPETNYGYTFGSGTRLTVV.

The V gene is TRBV20-1, the J gene TRBJ2-3; 10 bases match TRBD2. V shed 5 bases, J shed 6 bases, and the junction held 8 bases outside the gene matches. There are 14 residues in the CDR3. The V gene's germline CDR1 is DFQATT and CDR2 SNEGSKA (reference sequence). This chain's CDR3 is CSASSGGGGDTQYF. In DNA form, the CDR3 reads TGCAGTGCTTCTAGCGGGGGAGGGGGGGATACGCAGTATTTT.

The rearrangement joins TRBV2 to TRBJ2-7, with D possibly matching TRBD1 (6 bases). The J call may be mistaken, given a closer DNA end match to TRBJ2-5. Germline V gene sequence: CDR1 SNHLY, CDR2 FYNNEI. The CDR3 runs 16 residues. The CDR3 nucleotides read TGTGCCAGCAGTGTAGAAGGGATTGGGGGCATGGAGACCCAGTACTTC. It encodes CASSVEGIGGMETQYF.

As regards this clonotype: A much larger clone sits a single nucleotide away, making a read error possible. The rearrangement links TRBV27 to TRBJ2-7, with TRBD1 identical over 7 bases. The V gene's germline CDR1 is MNHEY and CDR2 SMNVEV (reference sequence). The CDR3 covers 15 residues. V lost 0 bases to trimming and J lost 3 bases; unmatched junction nucleotides: 5. In DNA form, the CDR3 reads TGTGCCAGCAGTTTATCGTGGGCAGGGGGCTACGAGCAGTACTTC. Its translation is CASSLSWAGGYEQYF.

This clonotype was found a few times. V gene TRBV9 combines with J gene TRBJ2-3; D ambiguous. The CDR3 is made up of 14 amino acids. V was pared by 0 bases and J by 4 bases, with 9 bases between. Per germline, CDR1 SGDLS and CDR2 YYNGEE. This chain's CDR3 is CASSVEPIPDTQYF. In DNA, the CDR3 is TGTGCCAGCAGCGTAGAACCGATCCCAGATACGCAGTATTTT.